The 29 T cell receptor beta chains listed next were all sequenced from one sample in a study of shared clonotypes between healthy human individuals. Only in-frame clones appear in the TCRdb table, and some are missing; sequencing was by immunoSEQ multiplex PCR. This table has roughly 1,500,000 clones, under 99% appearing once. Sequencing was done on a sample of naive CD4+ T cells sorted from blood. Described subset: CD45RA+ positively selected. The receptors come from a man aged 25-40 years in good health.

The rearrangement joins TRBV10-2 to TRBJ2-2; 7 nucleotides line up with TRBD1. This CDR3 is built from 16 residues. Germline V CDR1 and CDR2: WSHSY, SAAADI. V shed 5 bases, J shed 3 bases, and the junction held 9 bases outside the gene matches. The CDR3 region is CASSYDRDIYTGELFF. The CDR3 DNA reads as TGCGCCAGCAGTTACGACAGGGACATTTACACCGGGGAGCTGTTTTTT.

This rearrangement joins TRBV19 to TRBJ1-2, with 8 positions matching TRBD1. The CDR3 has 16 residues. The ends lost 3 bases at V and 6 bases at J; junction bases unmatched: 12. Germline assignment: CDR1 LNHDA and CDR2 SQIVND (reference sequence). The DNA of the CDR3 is TGTGCCAGTAGTATCCGACTACCGACAGGGGTAAATGGCTACACCTTC. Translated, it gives CASSIRLPTGVNGYTF.

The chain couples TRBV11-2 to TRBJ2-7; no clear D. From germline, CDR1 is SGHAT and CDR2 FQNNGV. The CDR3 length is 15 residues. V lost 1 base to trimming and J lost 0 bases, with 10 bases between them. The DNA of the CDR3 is TGTGCCAGCAGCTTAGTGACCTCGGTCTCCTACGAGCAGTACTTC. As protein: CASSLVTSVSYEQYF.

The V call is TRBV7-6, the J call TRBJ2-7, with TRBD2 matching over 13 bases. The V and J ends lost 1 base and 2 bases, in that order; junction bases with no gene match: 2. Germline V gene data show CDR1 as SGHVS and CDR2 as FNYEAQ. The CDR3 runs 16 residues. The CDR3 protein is CASSLGGTSGTYEQYF. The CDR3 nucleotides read TGTGCCAGCAGCTTAGGGGGGACTAGCGGGACCTACGAGCAGTACTTC. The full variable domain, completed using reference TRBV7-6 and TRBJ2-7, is GAGVSQSPRYKVTKRGQDVALRCDPISGHVSLYWYRQALGQGPEFLTYFNYEAQQDKSGLPNDRFSAERPEGSISTLTIQRTEQRDSAMYRCASSLGGTSGTYEQYFGPGTRLTVT.

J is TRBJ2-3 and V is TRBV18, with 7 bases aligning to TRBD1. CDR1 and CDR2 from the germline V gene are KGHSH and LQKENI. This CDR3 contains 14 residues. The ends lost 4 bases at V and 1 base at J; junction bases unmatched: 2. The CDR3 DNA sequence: TGTGCCAGCTCACTCGGACAGGGCACAGATACGCAGTATTTT. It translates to CASSLGQGTDTQYF. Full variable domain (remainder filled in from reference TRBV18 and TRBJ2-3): NAGVMQNPRHLVRRRGQEARLRCSPMKGHSHVYWYRQLPEEGLKFMVYLQKENIIDESGMPKERFSAEFPKEGPSILRIQQVVRGDSAAYFCASSLGQGTDTQYFGPGTRLTVL.

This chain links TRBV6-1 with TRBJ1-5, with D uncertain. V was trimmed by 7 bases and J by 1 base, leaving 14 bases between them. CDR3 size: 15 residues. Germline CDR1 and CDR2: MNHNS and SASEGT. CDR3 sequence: CASTPNWVSNQPQHF. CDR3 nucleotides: TGTGCCAGCACCCCGAACTGGGTGAGCAATCAGCCCCAGCATTTT.

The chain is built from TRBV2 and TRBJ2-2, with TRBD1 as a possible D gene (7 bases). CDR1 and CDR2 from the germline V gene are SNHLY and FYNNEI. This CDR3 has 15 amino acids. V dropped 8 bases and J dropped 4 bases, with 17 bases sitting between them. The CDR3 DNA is TGTGCCAGCGACCGGGCAGGGGGGTCCACCGGGGAGCTGTTTTTT. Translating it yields CASDRAGGSTGELFF.

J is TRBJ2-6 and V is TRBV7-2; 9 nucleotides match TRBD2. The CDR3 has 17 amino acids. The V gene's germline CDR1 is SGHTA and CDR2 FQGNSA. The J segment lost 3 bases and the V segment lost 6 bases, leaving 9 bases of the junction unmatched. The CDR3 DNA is TGTGCCAGCAGGAAACCGGGACTAGCTAGTGGGGCCAACGTCCTGACTTTC. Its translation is CASRKPGLASGANVLTF. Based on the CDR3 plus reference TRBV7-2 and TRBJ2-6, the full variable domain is GAGVSQSPSNKVTEKGKDVELRCDPISGHTALYWYRQSLGQGLEFLIYFQGNSAPDKSGLPSDRFSAERTGGSVSTLTIQRTQQEDSAVYLCASRKPGLASGANVLTFGAGSRLTVL.

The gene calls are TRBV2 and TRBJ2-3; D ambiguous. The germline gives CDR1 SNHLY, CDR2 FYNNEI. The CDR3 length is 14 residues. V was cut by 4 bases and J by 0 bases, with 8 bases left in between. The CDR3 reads CASSVVVSTDTQYF. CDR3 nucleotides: TGTGCCAGCAGTGTGGTGGTTAGCACAGATACGCAGTATTTT.

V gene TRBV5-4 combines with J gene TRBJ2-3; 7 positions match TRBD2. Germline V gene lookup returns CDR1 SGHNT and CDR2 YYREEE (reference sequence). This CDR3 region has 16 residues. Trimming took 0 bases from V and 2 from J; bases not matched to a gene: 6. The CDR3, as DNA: TGTGCCAGCAGCTTGGAGGCGGGAGTGAACACAGATACGCAGTATTTT. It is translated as CASSLEAGVNTDTQYF.

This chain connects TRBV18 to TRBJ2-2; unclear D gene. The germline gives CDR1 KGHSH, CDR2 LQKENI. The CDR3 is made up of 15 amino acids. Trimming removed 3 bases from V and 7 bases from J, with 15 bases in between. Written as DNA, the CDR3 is TGTGCCAGCTCACCCCCCGGTTCGCTTGACGGGGAGCTGTTTTTT. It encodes CASSPPGSLDGELFF.

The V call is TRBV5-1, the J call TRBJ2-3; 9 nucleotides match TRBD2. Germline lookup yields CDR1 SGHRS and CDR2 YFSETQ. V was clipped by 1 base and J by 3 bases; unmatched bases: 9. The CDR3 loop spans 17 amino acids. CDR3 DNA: TGCGCCAGCAGCTTGACCATTAGCGGGAGCTCGACAGATACGCAGTATTTT. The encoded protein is CASSLTISGSSTDTQYF.

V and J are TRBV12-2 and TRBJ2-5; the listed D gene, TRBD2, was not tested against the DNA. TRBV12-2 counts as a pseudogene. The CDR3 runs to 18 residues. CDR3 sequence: CASRTERIPAGDYETQYF. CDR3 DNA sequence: TGTGCAAGTCGAACCGAGAGGATCCCGGCGGGAGATTATGAGACCCAGTACTTC.

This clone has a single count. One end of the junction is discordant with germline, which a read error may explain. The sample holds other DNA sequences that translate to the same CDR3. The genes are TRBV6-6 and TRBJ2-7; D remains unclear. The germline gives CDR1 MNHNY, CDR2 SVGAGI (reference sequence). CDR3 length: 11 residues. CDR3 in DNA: TGTGCCAGTAGTTCACCCTACGAGCAGTACTTC. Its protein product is CASSSPYEQYF.

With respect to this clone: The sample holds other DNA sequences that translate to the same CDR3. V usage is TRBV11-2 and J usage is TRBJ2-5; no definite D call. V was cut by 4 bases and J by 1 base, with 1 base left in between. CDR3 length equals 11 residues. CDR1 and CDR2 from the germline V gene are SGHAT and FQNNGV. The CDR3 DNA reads TGTGCCAGCAGCTCCCAAGAGACCCAGTACTTC. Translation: CASSSQETQYF.

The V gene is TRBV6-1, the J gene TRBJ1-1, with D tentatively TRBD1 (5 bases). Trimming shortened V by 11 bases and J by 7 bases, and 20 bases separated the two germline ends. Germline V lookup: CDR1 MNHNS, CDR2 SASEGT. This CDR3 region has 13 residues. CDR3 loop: CAGRGRTGLEAFF. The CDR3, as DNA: TGTGCCGGAAGGGGACGGACGGGGCTTGAAGCTTTCTTT.

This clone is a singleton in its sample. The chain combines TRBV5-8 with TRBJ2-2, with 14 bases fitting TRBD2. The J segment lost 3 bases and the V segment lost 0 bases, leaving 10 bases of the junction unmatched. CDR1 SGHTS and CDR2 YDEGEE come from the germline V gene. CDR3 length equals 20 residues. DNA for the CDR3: TGTGCCAGCAGCTTGGAATGGACTAGCGGGAGGCTAGGGGACACCGGGGAGCTGTTTTTT. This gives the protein CASSLEWTSGRLGDTGELFF.

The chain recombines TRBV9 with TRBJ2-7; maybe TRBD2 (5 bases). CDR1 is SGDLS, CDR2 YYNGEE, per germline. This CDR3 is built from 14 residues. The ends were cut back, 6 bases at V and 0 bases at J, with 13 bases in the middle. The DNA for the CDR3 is TGTGCCAGCACCCCCGGACTGAGCTCCTACGAGCAGTACTTC. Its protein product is CASTPGLSSYEQYF.

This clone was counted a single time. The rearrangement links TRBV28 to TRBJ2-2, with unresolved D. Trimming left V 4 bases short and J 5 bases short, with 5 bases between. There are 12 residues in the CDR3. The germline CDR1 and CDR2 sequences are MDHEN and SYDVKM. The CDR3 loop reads CASSSRTGELFF. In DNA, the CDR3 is TGTGCCAGCAGTTCCAGAACCGGGGAGCTGTTTTTT.

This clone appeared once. This chain's CDR3 is CASSVDVGLGPHEQFF. The DNA of the CDR3 is TGTGCCAGCAGCGTAGATGTAGGACTAGGGCCCCATGAGCAGTTCTTC. The chain has TRBV9 and TRBJ2-1, with TRBD2 matching 7 bases. V trimming: 0 bases; J trimming: 8 bases; junction bases outside the gene matches: 11. The CDR3 contains 16 residues. Per germline, CDR1 SGDLS and CDR2 YYNGEE. Full variable domain (remainder filled in from reference TRBV9 and TRBJ2-1): DSGVTQTPKHLITATGQRVTLRCSPRSGDLSVYWYQQSLDQGLQFLIQYYNGEERAKGNILERFSAQQFPDLHSELNLSSLELGDSALYFCASSVDVGLGPHEQFFGPGTRLTVL.

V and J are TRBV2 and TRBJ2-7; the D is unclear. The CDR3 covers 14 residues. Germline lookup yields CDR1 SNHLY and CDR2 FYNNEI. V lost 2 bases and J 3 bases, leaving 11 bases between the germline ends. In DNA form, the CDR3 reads TGTGCCAGCAGTGAAATGCCGTCACTCTACGAGCAGTACTTC. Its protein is CASSEMPSLYEQYF.

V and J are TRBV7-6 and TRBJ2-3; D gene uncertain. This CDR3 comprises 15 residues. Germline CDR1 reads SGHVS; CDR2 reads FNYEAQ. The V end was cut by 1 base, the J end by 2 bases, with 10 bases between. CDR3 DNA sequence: TGTGCCAGCAGCTTAGTTTCGCGGAACACAGATACGCAGTATTTT. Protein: CASSLVSRNTDTQYF. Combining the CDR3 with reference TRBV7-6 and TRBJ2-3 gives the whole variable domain GAGVSQSPRYKVTKRGQDVALRCDPISGHVSLYWYRQALGQGPEFLTYFNYEAQQDKSGLPNDRFSAERPEGSISTLTIQRTEQRDSAMYRCASSLVSRNTDTQYFGPGTRLTVL.

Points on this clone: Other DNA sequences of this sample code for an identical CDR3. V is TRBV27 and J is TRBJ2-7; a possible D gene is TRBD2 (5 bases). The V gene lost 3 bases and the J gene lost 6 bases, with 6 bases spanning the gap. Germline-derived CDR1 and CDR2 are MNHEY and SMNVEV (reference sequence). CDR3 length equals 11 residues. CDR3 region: CASSFGVEQYF. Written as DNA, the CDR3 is TGTGCCAGCAGTTTCGGGGTCGAGCAGTACTTC.

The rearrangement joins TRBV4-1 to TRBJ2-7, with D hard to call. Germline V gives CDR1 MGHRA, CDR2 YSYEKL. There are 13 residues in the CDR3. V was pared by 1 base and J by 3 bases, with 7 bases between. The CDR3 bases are TGCGCCAGCAGCCAAGGGTTACGCTACGAGCAGTACTTC. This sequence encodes CASSQGLRYEQYF.

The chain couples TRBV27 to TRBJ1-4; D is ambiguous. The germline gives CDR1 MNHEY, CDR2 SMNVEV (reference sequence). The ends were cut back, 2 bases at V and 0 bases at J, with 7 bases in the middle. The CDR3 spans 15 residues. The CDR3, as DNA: TGTGCCAGCAGTTTAGATTACGCAACTAATGAAAAACTGTTTTTT. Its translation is CASSLDYATNEKLFF.

The DNA for the CDR3 is TGTGCCAGCAGCTTAGAGGCGGGAGGCTCCAAATACAATGAGCAGTTCTTC. Translated: CASSLEAGGSKYNEQFF. V is TRBV7-6 and J is TRBJ2-1, with 8 bases fitting TRBD2. CDR1 and CDR2 (germline): SGHVS, FNYEAQ. The ends lost 1 base at V and 4 bases at J; junction bases unmatched: 9. The CDR3 is 17 residues long.

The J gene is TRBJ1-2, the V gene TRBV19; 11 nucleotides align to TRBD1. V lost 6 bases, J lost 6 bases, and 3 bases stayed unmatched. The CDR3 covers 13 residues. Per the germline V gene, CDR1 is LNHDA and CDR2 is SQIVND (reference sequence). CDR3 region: CASRDRGRDGYTF. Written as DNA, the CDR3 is TGTGCCAGTAGGGACAGGGGGCGCGATGGCTACACCTTC.

DNA of the CDR3: TGTGCCAGCAGCCGAACTAGCGGGAGCTCCTACAATGAGCAGTTCTTC. It codes for CASSRTSGSSYNEQFF. The chain carries TRBV7-8 and TRBJ2-1, with TRBD2 matching over 11 bases. This CDR3 comprises 16 residues. Germline assignment: CDR1 SGHVS and CDR2 FQNEAQ. The J segment lost 0 bases and the V segment lost 5 bases, leaving 3 bases of the junction unmatched. Full variable domain (rest looked up from reference TRBV7-8 and TRBJ2-1): GAGVSQSPRYKVAKRGQDVALRCDPISGHVSLFWYQQALGQGPEFLTYFQNEAQLDKSGLPSDRFFAERPEGSVSTLKIQRTQQEDSAVYLCASSRTSGSSYNEQFFGPGTRLTVL.

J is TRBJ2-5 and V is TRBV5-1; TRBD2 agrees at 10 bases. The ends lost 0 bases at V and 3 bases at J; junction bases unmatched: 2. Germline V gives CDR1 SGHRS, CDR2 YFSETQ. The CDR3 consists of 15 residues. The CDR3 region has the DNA TGCGCCAGCAGCTTGGCACTAGCGGGGAAAGAGACCCAGTACTTC. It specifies CASSLALAGKETQYF.